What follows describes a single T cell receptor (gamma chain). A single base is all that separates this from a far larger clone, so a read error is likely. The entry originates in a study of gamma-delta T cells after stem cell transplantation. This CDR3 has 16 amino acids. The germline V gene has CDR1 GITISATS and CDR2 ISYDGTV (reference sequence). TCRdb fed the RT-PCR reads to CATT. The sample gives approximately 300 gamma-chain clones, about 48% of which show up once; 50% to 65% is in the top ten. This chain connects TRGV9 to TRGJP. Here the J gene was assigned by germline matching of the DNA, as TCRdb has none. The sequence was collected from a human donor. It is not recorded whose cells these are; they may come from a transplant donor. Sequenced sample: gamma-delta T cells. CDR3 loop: CALWEVEELGKKSKVF. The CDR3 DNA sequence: TGTGCCTTGTGGGAGGTGGAAGAGTTGGGCAAAAAAAGCAAGGTATTT.